This entry lists 22 T cell receptor beta chains sequenced from one sample in a study of OX40 agonist ivuxolimab in advanced cancers. Libraries came from the immunoSEQ multiplex PCR assay. Imported from immuneACCESS, the table was reduced by TCRdb to in-frame sequences with V and J called. These copies leave out some clones; in studies compared against another copy, an unresolved V gene accounts for under half, and the cause of the remainder is not known. The sample contains roughly 15,000 clones, 87% of them found a single time. More than 6% of the sample goes to the ten largest clones. This specimen consisted of CD4+ or CD8+ T cells sorted from blood, obtained in a trial of the OX40 agonist ivuxolimab. These receptor sequences come from an adult with an advanced solid tumor such as melanoma, head and neck, liver or kidney cancer.

The chain employs TRBV11-2 and TRBJ2-5; maybe TRBD2 (6 bases). Germline V lookup: CDR1 SGHAT, CDR2 FQNNGV. The CDR3 is made up of 14 amino acids. V was pared by 5 bases and J by 11 bases, with 21 bases between. This CDR3 is CASSLQSGPGEQYF. In DNA, the CDR3 is TGTGCCAGCAGCCTGCAAAGTGGGCCGGGGGAGCAGTACTTC.

The V and J genes are TRBV2 and TRBJ2-7; weak D call: TRBD1 (6 bases). This CDR3 has 14 residues. Germline values: CDR1 SNHLY, CDR2 FYNNEI. V dropped 4 bases and J dropped 0 bases, with 10 bases sitting between them. Written as DNA, the CDR3 is TGTGCCAGCAGTGTCGAGGACAGCTCCTACGAGCAGTACTTC. It encodes CASSVEDSSYEQYF.

The V gene is TRBV19, the J gene TRBJ2-2, with TRBD1 matching 9 bases. CDR1 and CDR2 from the germline V gene are LNHDA and SQIVND (reference sequence). Germline trimming cut 6 bases from V and 5 bases from J; bases unmatched to any gene: 13. The CDR3 is made up of 17 amino acids. The chain's CDR3 is CASSPAPGQGLTGELFF. Written as DNA, the CDR3 is TGTGCCAGTAGCCCAGCCCCGGGACAGGGTTTGACCGGGGAGCTGTTTTTT.

The rearrangement uses TRBV19 and TRBJ1-6; the D is unclear. The germline V gene encodes CDR1 LNHDA and CDR2 SQIVND (reference sequence). V lost 6 bases, J lost 9 bases, and 12 bases lay in between. The CDR3 totals 13 residues. CDR3: CASSTGEGSPLHF. In DNA, the CDR3 is TGTGCCAGTAGCACCGGGGAGGGTTCACCCCTCCACTTT.

The chain combines TRBV18 with TRBJ2-1; 15 nucleotides match TRBD2. The CDR3 consists of 17 residues. V shed 1 base and J 8 bases; nucleotides not matched to a gene: 6. CDR1 and CDR2 from the germline V gene are KGHSH and LQKENI. In DNA, the CDR3 is TGTGCCAGCTCACCACGGACTAGCGGGGGGGCTGGCGATGAGCAGTTCTTC. This sequence encodes CASSPRTSGGAGDEQFF. Full variable domain (remainder filled in from reference TRBV18 and TRBJ2-1): NAGVMQNPRHLVRRRGQEARLRCSPMKGHSHVYWYRQLPEEGLKFMVYLQKENIIDESGMPKERFSAEFPKEGPSILRIQQVVRGDSAAYFCASSPRTSGGAGDEQFFGPGTRLTVL.

J is TRBJ1-1 and V is TRBV21-1; TRBD1 is the table's D call, not checked against the DNA. TRBV21-1 is classified as a pseudogene. The CDR3 totals 19 residues. The CDR3 is CASSKNPRETGGDEAEAFF. The CDR3, as DNA: TGTGCCAGCAGCAAAAATCCAAGGGAGACAGGGGGCGACGAGGCTGAAGCTTTCTTT.

The chain carries TRBV2 and TRBJ2-1, with TRBD2 matching over 10 bases. The CDR3 contains 16 residues. Germline trimming cut 6 bases from V and 4 bases from J; bases unmatched to any gene: 9. Germline V CDR1 and CDR2: SNHLY, FYNNEI. As DNA, the CDR3 is TGTGCCAGCAGACAAACAGCGGGGGGGCAGTACAATGAGCAGTTCTTC. This translates into CASRQTAGGQYNEQFF.

The chain has TRBV7-9 and TRBJ2-2; 10 bases are a match to TRBD2. J gave up 5 bases and V 8 bases, and 11 bases lay outside the gene matches. The CDR3 has 16 residues. Germline V gene sequence: CDR1 SEHNR, CDR2 FQNEAQ (reference sequence). The CDR3 DNA reads as TGTGCCAGCTTGGAGCGGGGGGGCCTGGGTACCGGGGAGCTGTTTTTT. Translated: CASLERGGLGTGELFF.

The chain uses TRBV2 and TRBJ1-4; D uncertain. This CDR3 comprises 13 residues. Trimming cost V 10 bases and J 5 bases, with 14 bases left between them. From germline, CDR1 is SNHLY and CDR2 FYNNEI. The CDR3 reads CATCWLANEKLFF. The CDR3 DNA sequence: TGTGCCACCTGCTGGCTTGCGAATGAAAAACTGTTTTTT.

This clone was observed once. One end of the junction varies from germline; a read error may be responsible. J is TRBJ2-7 and V is TRBV5-1; D gene uncertain. The V gene's germline CDR1 is SGHRS and CDR2 YFSETQ. This CDR3 is built from 15 residues. The CDR3 coding sequence is TGTGCCAGCAGCTTGGCCTATGAAGGAACCTACGAGCAGTACTTC. Translated, it gives CASSLAYEGTYEQYF.

V and J are TRBV7-9 and TRBJ1-2; D unclear. This CDR3 has 13 amino acids. V lost 4 bases and J lost 2, with 8 bases in between. Germline V gene sequence: CDR1 SEHNR, CDR2 FQNEAQ (reference sequence). This chain's CDR3 is CASSSGPNYGYTF. The CDR3 nucleotides are TGTGCCAGCAGCTCTGGACCAAACTATGGCTACACCTTC.

This clone was seen just once. The chain is built from TRBV18 and TRBJ1-5, with D maybe TRBD1 (6 bases). V dropped 2 bases and J dropped 7 bases, with 12 bases sitting between them. From germline, CDR1 is KGHSH and CDR2 LQKENI. This CDR3 contains 14 residues. The CDR3, as DNA: TGTGCCAGCTCACCATTACAGGGCCGGCAGCCCCAGCATTTT. Translating it yields CASSPLQGRQPQHF.

This chain links TRBV7-2 with TRBJ2-7, with a weak D call TRBD1 (6 bases). Germline-derived CDR1 and CDR2 are SGHTA and FQGNSA. V shed 5 bases and J shed 2 bases, with 28 bases lying between them. The length of the CDR3 is 19 residues. In DNA, the CDR3 is TGTGCCAGCAGCCTCTTATCTCACAGGGAAGGGATGATGCCCTACGAGCAGTACTTC. This encodes CASSLLSHREGMMPYEQYF.

The count of this clone is one. The chain combines TRBV18 with TRBJ1-1; no clear D gene. From germline, CDR1 is KGHSH and CDR2 LQKENI. This CDR3 is built from 14 residues. V was clipped by 5 bases and J by 4 bases, with 14 bases between them. CDR3 coding DNA: TGTGCCAGCTCAGCGACTGCAGTAGTCACTGAAGCTTTCTTT. Protein product: CASSATAVVTEAFF.

The chain recombines TRBV29-1 with TRBJ2-7; 9 bases fit TRBD1. The V gene end was trimmed by 7 bases and the J gene end by 4 bases; junction bases not matched to a gene: 5. Germline V gives CDR1 SQVTM, CDR2 ANQGSEA. The CDR3 covers 12 residues. The CDR3 reads CSGGGTGYEQYF. The CDR3, as DNA: TGCAGCGGTGGGGGGACAGGGTACGAGCAGTACTTC.

CDR3 sequence: CASSPWTSGATDTQYF. CDR3 nucleotides: TGCGCCAGCAGCCCTTGGACTAGCGGGGCCACAGATACGCAGTATTTT. The chain uses TRBV5-1 and TRBJ2-3; 12 nucleotides agree with TRBD2. Germline loops: CDR1 SGHRS, CDR2 YFSETQ. The CDR3 has 16 amino acids. V shed 4 bases, J shed 2 bases, and the junction held 5 bases outside the gene matches.

The gene calls are TRBV2 and TRBJ2-3, with D unresolved. The CDR3 consists of 14 residues. Trimming cost V 4 bases and J 0 bases, with 8 bases left between them. The germline V gene has CDR1 SNHLY and CDR2 FYNNEI. CDR3 amino acids: CASSGGLSTDTQYF. For the CDR3, the DNA is TGTGCCAGCAGTGGCGGTCTAAGCACAGATACGCAGTATTTT.

The rearrangement joins TRBV5-4 to TRBJ2-3; 10 bases are shared with TRBD1. With V trimmed by 4 bases and J by 2 bases, 7 bases remained unmatched. The CDR3 has 16 amino acids. CDR1 is SGHNT and CDR2 is YYREEE in the germline V gene (reference sequence). The CDR3 protein is CASSQGTGDDTDTQYF. DNA of the CDR3: TGTGCCAGCAGCCAAGGGACAGGGGATGACACAGATACGCAGTATTTT.

The V call is TRBV2, the J call TRBJ1-2, with a possible D match to TRBD1 (5 bases). Germline V lookup: CDR1 SNHLY, CDR2 FYNNEI. Between the trimmed V and J ends, which lost 2 bases and 3 bases, there was a span of 10 bases. The CDR3 contains 14 residues. The CDR3 sequence is CASSERGPDYGYTF. In DNA form, the CDR3 reads TGTGCCAGCAGTGAAAGGGGACCGGACTATGGCTACACCTTC. Together with reference TRBV2 and TRBJ1-2, the CDR3 gives the full variable domain: EPEVTQTPSHQVTQMGQEVILRCVPISNHLYFYWYRQILGQKVEFLVSFYNNEISEKSEIFDDQFSVERPDGSNFTLKIRSTKLEDSAMYFCASSERGPDYGYTFGSGTRLTVV.

The CDR3 reads CASSPGTSYEQYF. The DNA for the CDR3 is TGTGCCAGCTCACCAGGGACTAGCTACGAGCAGTACTTC. The chain has TRBV18 and TRBJ2-7; the match to TRBD2 covers 8 bases. Germline trimming cut 2 bases from V and 3 bases from J; bases unmatched to any gene: 0. In germline, CDR1 is KGHSH, CDR2 LQKENI. The CDR3 extends over 13 amino acids.

This chain links TRBV4-2 with TRBJ1-1, with D possibly matching TRBD1 (6 bases). Germline V CDR1 and CDR2: LGHNA, YNFKEQ. The CDR3 loop spans 17 amino acids. With 4 bases removed from V and 0 bases from J, the gap between germline ends came to 18 bases. This CDR3 reads CASSLTGGSVMNTEAFF. Here the CDR3 DNA reads TGTGCCAGCAGCCTGACGGGGGGCTCGGTGATGAACACTGAAGCTTTCTTT.

This sequence joins TRBV11-2 and TRBJ2-7, with 9 bases that match TRBD2. The CDR3 runs to 15 residues. Germline CDR1 reads SGHAT; CDR2 reads FQNNGV. The ends lost 1 base at V and 6 bases at J; junction bases unmatched: 7. CDR3 amino acids: CASSLVPGLAVEQYF. The CDR3 region has the DNA TGTGCCAGCAGCTTAGTCCCGGGACTAGCTGTCGAGCAGTACTTC.